This entry is about one T cell receptor (beta chain). Antigen unknown. This CDR3 contains 15 residues. In germline, CDR1 is DFQATT, CDR2 SNEGSKA (reference sequence). The V gene end was trimmed by 2 bases and the J gene end by 5 bases; junction bases not matched to a gene: 10. The data originate from a study of blood T cells in healthy people across ages. Looking at the study overall: Using template switching, researchers captured about one barcoded beta molecule for each two T cells. Points from the study as a whole: Unsorted PBMCs ruled out conclusive naive versus antigen-experienced comparison.

Together with a sample-barcoded 5' primer, a J-beta primer mix was included in a second PCR lasting about 6 to 11 cycles. TCRdb re-called the 5' RACE reads through MiXCR, storing one row per CDR3 protein. The table has under 950,000 distinct CDR3 sequences, 22% seen once. The receptor's source is a man between 65 and 85 years old in good health. The source material was blood. The chain combines TRBV20-1 with TRBJ2-3, with 7 bases that match TRBD2. The CDR3 DNA sequence: TGCAGTGCTAGAATACTGGCGGGAGTGGGAGATACGCAGTATTTT. Protein sequence: CSARILAGVGDTQYF.